This entry lists 19 T cell receptor beta chains sequenced from one sample in a study of beta chain features in type 1 diabetes. Since all of the isolated RNA was reverse transcribed, expressed TCRB transcripts were what got sequenced. Some clones are missing from TCRdb's copy, which holds only in-frame ones; the method was immunoSEQ multiplex PCR. The sample shows under 450,000 clones, roughly 16% of them seen only once. Sequences were obtained from naive CD4+ T cells from blood. The receptors derive from a woman aged 18-29 years in good health.

The chain joins TRBV5-6 to TRBJ1-5, with 7 bases fitting TRBD1. Unmatched junction bases numbered 9, after V lost 4 bases and J lost 2 bases. This CDR3 is 16 amino acids long. Germline CDR1 and CDR2: SGHDT and YYEEEE. The DNA of the CDR3 is TGTGCCAGCAGCCACTATGGACAGGTTGGCAATCAGCCCCAGCATTTT. Protein sequence: CASSHYGQVGNQPQHF.

This clone occurred once. V gene TRBV28 combines with J gene TRBJ2-5, with D maybe TRBD2 (6 bases). The CDR3 covers 17 residues. Germline V gene lookup returns CDR1 MDHEN and CDR2 SYDVKM. V lost 9 bases and J 5 bases, leaving 28 bases between the germline ends. The CDR3 DNA follows: TGTGCCAGTCAAGAACTCGGGGGAGAAGGGCCCACCGAGACCCAGTACTTC. Translating it yields CASQELGGEGPTETQYF. The full variable domain, in which reference TRBV28 and TRBJ2-5 provide the parts outside the CDR3, is DVKVTQSSRYLVKRTGEKVFLECVQDMDHENMFWYRQDPGLGLRLIYFSYDVKMKEKGDIPEGYSVSREKKERFSLILESASTNQTSMYLCASQELGGEGPTETQYFGPGTRLLVL.

This clone was seen more than once but under ten times. The gene calls are TRBV7-2 and TRBJ2-3; the match to TRBD1 covers 7 bases. V shed 4 bases and J 0 bases; nucleotides not matched to a gene: 13. Germline CDR1 is SGHTA and CDR2 is FQGNSA. CDR3 size: 18 residues. As DNA, the CDR3 is TGTGCCAGCAGCTCTAGGACCTCCGGGACAGCTAGCACAGATACGCAGTATTTT. It specifies CASSSRTSGTASTDTQYF.

This clone has a handful of counts. The V call is TRBV11-2, the J call TRBJ2-7; D might be TRBD1 (8 bases). CDR1 and CDR2 (germline): SGHAT, FQNNGV. The V gene lost 6 bases and the J gene lost 0 bases, with 12 bases spanning the gap. The CDR3 is 14 residues long. The CDR3 loop reads CASRAGQVSYEQYF. CDR3 in DNA: TGTGCCAGCAGAGCGGGACAGGTCTCCTACGAGCAGTACTTC.

This clone was counted a few times. The gene calls are TRBV30 and TRBJ2-7, with a possible D match to TRBD1 (5 bases). Per the germline V gene, CDR1 is GTSNPN and CDR2 is SVGIG (reference sequence). CDR3 length equals 12 residues. Trimming shortened V by 1 base and J by 5 bases, and 9 bases separated the two germline ends. The CDR3 loop is CAWSEQAHEQYF. CDR3 bases: TGTGCCTGGAGTGAACAGGCCCACGAGCAGTACTTC.

This clone has a handful of counts. The chain is built from TRBV4-3 and TRBJ1-1, with a possible D match to TRBD1 (6 bases). Deletions cut 0 bases from V and 7 bases from J, with 9 bases between. CDR1 LGHNA and CDR2 YSLEER come from the germline V gene. This CDR3 contains 13 residues. The CDR3 bases are TGCGCCAGCAGCCAAGACAGGGGAAATGAAGCTTTCTTT. Translated: CASSQDRGNEAFF.

This clone was counted between two and nine times. CDR3 nucleotides: TGCGCCAGCAGCTCCCGGGGTGAGAACACCGGGGAGCTGTTTTTT. Protein sequence: CASSSRGENTGELFF. The chain carries TRBV5-1 and TRBJ2-2, with D tentatively TRBD2 (5 bases). Germline V gives CDR1 SGHRS, CDR2 YFSETQ. The CDR3 length is 15 residues. The V gene lost 3 bases and the J gene lost 1 base, with 10 bases spanning the gap. Supplemented by reference TRBV5-1 and TRBJ2-2, the full variable domain reads KAGVTQTPRYLIKTRGQQVTLSCSPISGHRSVSWYQQTPGQGLQFLFEYFSETQRNKGNFPGRFSGRQFSNSRSEMNVSTLELGDSALYLCASSSRGENTGELFFGEGSRLTVL.

The chain joins TRBV30 to TRBJ1-4; no clear D. The germline CDR1 and CDR2 sequences are GTSNPN and SVGIG (reference sequence). Trimming shortened V by 6 bases and J by 1 base, and 12 bases separated the two germline ends. CDR3 length equals 14 residues. The CDR3 here is CACERGGTNEKLFF. Here the CDR3 DNA reads TGTGCCTGTGAGCGAGGCGGAACTAATGAAAAACTGTTTTTT.

The rearrangement joins TRBV9 to TRBJ2-1; D not certain. V lost 0 bases and J lost 3, with 4 bases in between. The germline gives CDR1 SGDLS, CDR2 YYNGEE. The CDR3 loop spans 13 amino acids. The DNA of the CDR3 is TGTGCCAGCAGCGTAGACTACTACAATGAGCAGTTCTTC. It codes for CASSVDYYNEQFF.

The chain recombines TRBV27 with TRBJ2-1, with D unclear. Germline V CDR1 and CDR2: MNHEY, SMNVEV (reference sequence). The CDR3 consists of 14 residues. V gave up 3 bases and J gave up 6 bases, with 12 bases separating them. CDR3 sequence reads: CASSFDPPGNEQFF. The CDR3 DNA follows: TGTGCCAGCAGTTTCGACCCCCCGGGCAATGAGCAGTTCTTC.

The CDR3 coding sequence is TGTGCCAGCAGTTCTCGGCTAGCGCTCTACAATGAGCAGTTCTTC. Amino acids: CASSSRLALYNEQFF. The chain uses TRBV27 and TRBJ2-1; tentative D call: TRBD2 (6 bases). The CDR3 length is 15 residues. V was pared by 4 bases and J by 3 bases, with 13 bases between. The germline CDR1 and CDR2 sequences are MNHEY and SMNVEV (reference sequence).

This clone was recorded a few times. This rearrangement joins TRBV19 to TRBJ2-3, with D perhaps TRBD2 (6 bases). V lost 5 bases and J lost 3, with 9 bases in between. Germline loops: CDR1 LNHDA, CDR2 SQIVND (reference sequence). This CDR3 has 13 amino acids. This chain's CDR3 is CASSAEGTDTQYF. CDR3 nucleotide sequence: TGTGCCAGTAGTGCGGAGGGGACAGATACGCAGTATTTT.

This clone appeared a few times. This rearrangement joins TRBV23-1 to TRBJ1-1, with D uncertain. Being an ORF, TRBV23-1 has a function that is uncertain. This CDR3 is 15 amino acids long. The germline V and J ends were trimmed by 7 bases and 2 bases, with 17 bases remaining between them. The CDR3: CASTDRPPFNTEAFF. DNA of the CDR3: TGCGCCAGCACAGATCGCCCTCCTTTTAACACTGAAGCTTTCTTT.

This clone was picked up a small number of times. The chain is built from TRBV6-1 and TRBJ2-7; maybe TRBD2 (5 bases). V lost 4 bases, J lost 7 bases, and 14 bases lay in between. Looked up from germline, CDR1 is MNHNS and CDR2 is SASEGT. The CDR3 is made up of 13 amino acids. The CDR3 is CASSASLRREQYF. DNA of the CDR3: TGTGCCAGCAGTGCATCTCTCCGGAGGGAGCAGTACTTC.

This clone has only a few counts. J is TRBJ2-1 and V is TRBV18; D is perhaps TRBD2 (7 bases). The germline V gene encodes CDR1 KGHSH and CDR2 LQKENI. This CDR3 has 17 amino acids. Trimming shortened V by 1 base and J by 10 bases, and 23 bases separated the two germline ends. The CDR3 protein is CASSPRGGLPRTREQFF. The CDR3 DNA reads as TGTGCCAGCTCACCACGGGGGGGGCTACCCCGAACCCGAGAGCAGTTCTTC.

The chain is built from TRBV28 and TRBJ1-2; 7 bases are shared with TRBD1. The CDR3 is 15 residues long. In germline, CDR1 is MDHEN, CDR2 SYDVKM. V lost 5 bases, J lost 4 bases, and 10 bases stayed unmatched. Here the CDR3 DNA reads TGTGCCAGCAGTCTCCCCGGACAGGCTGTCTATGGCTACACCTTC. This encodes CASSLPGQAVYGYTF.

The chain couples TRBV5-4 to TRBJ2-7; 7 bases map to TRBD2. CDR3 length: 14 residues. Germline values: CDR1 SGHNT, CDR2 YYREEE (reference sequence). V lost 0 bases and J lost 5; bases outside the gene matches: 5. The CDR3, as DNA: TGTGCCAGCAGCTTGGGCGGGAGCGTCGACGAGCAGTACTTC. Translating gives CASSLGGSVDEQYF.

A remark on this clone: Other DNA sequences in the sample encode the same CDR3. The chain combines TRBV7-9 with TRBJ1-1, with 8 nucleotides matching TRBD1. The V segment lost 3 bases and the J segment 1 base; nucleotides outside the gene matches: 1. In germline, CDR1 is SEHNR, CDR2 FQNEAQ (reference sequence). This CDR3 has 14 amino acids. In nucleotides, the CDR3 is TGTGCCAGCAGCTTGCAGGGGGCGAACACTGAAGCTTTCTTT. It yields the protein CASSLQGANTEAFF.

The table lists this clone with a few counts. CDR3: CASSPPWTSGAGNEQFF. The CDR3 bases are TGTGCCAGCAGTCCCCCTTGGACTAGCGGGGCGGGGAATGAGCAGTTCTTC. V is TRBV28 and J is TRBJ2-1; 12 bases map to TRBD2. This CDR3 has 17 amino acids. The germline V gene has CDR1 MDHEN and CDR2 SYDVKM. The V gene end was trimmed by 5 bases and the J gene end by 7 bases; junction bases not matched to a gene: 12.